A selection of T cell receptor beta chains follows, all from one sample in a study of blood T cell repertoires in COVID-19. Using immunoSEQ multiplex PCR, the repertoire was profiled, and TCRdb retains in-frame clones only, with some absent. This table has roughly 130,000 clones, around 83% appearing once. Sequencing was done on a sample of PBMCs or T cells enriched from blood (not recorded which). Receptors were obtained from a man between 50 and 59 years old who had recovered from COVID-19. CDR3s include the opening cysteine and the closing phenylalanine or tryptophan. The D gene is left open where the match is weak. Rows give clone size only sometimes, using once, few, many, or a class for an expanded clone.

j_gene | v_gene | d_gene | abundance | CDR3aa | CDR3nt
TRBJ2-7 | TRBV5-1 | TRBD2 | NA | CASSSGLAGGRSYEQYF | TGCGCCAGCAGCTCGGGACTAGCGGGGGGCCGCTCCTACGAGCAGTACTTC
TRBJ2-1 | TRBV7-2 | TRBD1 | NA | CASSPGQGGYNEQFF | TGTGCCAGCAGCCCTGGACAGGGGGGCTACAATGAGCAGTTCTTC
TRBJ1-5 | TRBV5-8 | NA | NA | CASSSWTLVDQPQHF | TGTGCCAGCAGCTCCTGGACTCTTGTGGATCAGCCCCAGCATTTT
TRBJ2-4 | TRBV6-2/TRBV6-3 | TRBD1 | NA | CASSYSRQGALNIQYF | TGTGCCAGCAGTTACTCAAGACAGGGGGCCTTGAACATTCAGTACTTC
TRBJ2-3 | TRBV3-1/TRBV3-2 | NA | once | CASSLNRTDTQYF | TGTGCCAGCAGCCTCAACCGGACAGATACGCAGTATTTT
TRBJ1-5 | TRBV5-5 | NA | NA | CASSFMSQGVNQPQHF | TGTGCCAGCAGCTTTATGTCACAAGGGGTCAATCAGCCCCAGCATTTT
TRBJ2-4 | TRBV21-1 | NA | NA | CASSSLLLAKNIQYF | TGTGCCAGCAGCAGTCTTCTTTTAGCCAAAAACATTCAGTACTTC
TRBJ2-1 | TRBV4-3 | NA | NA | CASSQSGFGREQFF | TGCGCCAGCAGCCAGAGCGGGTTTGGGCGTGAGCAGTTCTTC
TRBJ2-2 | TRBV18 | NA | NA | CASSPPTRFFGNTGELFF | TGTGCCAGCTCACCACCCACCAGGTTTTTTGGGAACACCGGGGAGCTGTTTTTT
TRBJ1-2 | TRBV14 | TRBD1 | NA | CASSRDRVYGYTF | TGTGCCAGCAGCAGGGACAGAGTATATGGCTACACCTTC
TRBJ2-6 | TRBV7-9 | NA | NA | CASSLSVSGANVLTF | TGTGCCAGCAGCTTATCAGTCTCTGGGGCCAACGTCCTGACTTTC
TRBJ1-4 | TRBV28 | NA | few | CASSSPSPNEKLFF | TGTGCCAGCAGTTCCCCCTCCCCGAATGAAAAACTGTTTTTT
TRBJ1-5 | TRBV27 | NA | few | CASSFRTGSNQPQHF | TGTGCCAGCAGTTTTAGGACGGGGAGCAATCAGCCCCAGCATTTT
TRBJ2-2 | TRBV10-1 | TRBD2 | NA | CASSAPSGPNTGELFF | TGCGCCAGCAGTGCTCCTAGCGGGCCGAACACCGGGGAGCTGTTTTTT
TRBJ2-7 | TRBV3-1/TRBV3-2 | TRBD1 | many | CASSQGQGAGYEQYF | TGTGCCAGCAGCCAGGGACAGGGGGCGGGGTACGAGCAGTACTTC
TRBJ1-3 | TRBV2 | NA | NA | CASKLQVVSGNTIYF | TGTGCCAGCAAACTACAGGTAGTCTCTGGAAACACCATATATTTT
TRBJ2-7 | TRBV27 | NA | NA | CASTHLGGHEQYF | TGTGCCAGCACCCACCTGGGGGGGCACGAGCAGTACTTC
TRBJ2-3 | TRBV2 | NA | NA | CASSGGGSITDTQYF | TGTGCCAGCAGTGGGGGCGGAAGCATCACAGATACGCAGTATTTT
TRBJ2-7 | TRBV7-2 | TRBD1 | NA | CASTVPGTGGSYEQYF | TGTGCCAGCACCGTCCCCGGGACAGGGGGCTCCTACGAGCAGTACTTC
TRBJ2-2 | TRBV27 | TRBD2 | few | CASSLSPDLGRGANTGELFF | TGTGCCAGCAGTTTAAGCCCCGACCTGGGGCGGGGGGCGAACACCGGGGAGCTGTTTTTT
TRBJ2-5 | TRBV2 | NA | NA | CASKSSYTQETQYF | TGTGCCAGCAAATCCAGTTACACCCAAGAGACCCAGTACTTC
TRBJ1-6 | TRBV28 | NA | NA | CASSRGGSNSPLHF | TGTGCCAGCAGTAGGGGGGGAAGTAATTCACCCCTCCACTTT
TRBJ2-1 | TRBV4-1 | NA | NA | CASSQDSAGLVDEQFF | TGCGCCAGCAGCCAAGATTCTGCGGGTTTGGTTGATGAGCAGTTCTTC
TRBJ2-2 | TRBV14 | NA | few | CASSQQVGSAGELFF | TGTGCCAGCAGCCAACAGGTGGGGAGTGCTGGGGAGCTGTTTTTT
TRBJ2-2 | TRBV29-1 | TRBD2 | once | CSAIGGAGSNTGELFF | TGCAGCGCTATCGGGGGGGCGGGATCGAACACCGGGGAGCTGTTTTTT
TRBJ1-5 | TRBV6-5 | NA | NA | CASSYAGQSNQPQHF | TGTGCCAGCAGTTACGCTGGACAGAGCAATCAGCCCCAGCATTTT
TRBJ1-2 | TRBV7-2 | TRBD1 | NA | CASSKGQGGYGYTF | TGTGCCAGCAGCAAAGGACAGGGGGGATATGGCTACACCTTC
TRBJ1-1 | TRBV9 | NA | NA | CASSSKGVGTEAFF | TGTGCCAGCAGCTCAAAGGGGGTCGGCACTGAAGCTTTCTTT
TRBJ2-7 | TRBV7-9 | NA | NA | CASSFQGLRKGSYEQYF | TGTGCCAGCAGCTTTCAGGGTCTCCGCAAGGGCTCCTACGAGCAGTACTTC
TRBJ1-5 | TRBV27 | TRBD1 | NA | CARGQGGTQPQHF | TGTGCCAGGGGACAGGGGGGGACTCAGCCCCAGCATTTT
TRBJ1-2 | TRBV28 | TRBD1 | NA | CASSTLGQGRDGYTF | TGTGCCAGCAGTACTCTCGGACAGGGGCGCGATGGCTACACCTTC
TRBJ1-2 | TRBV25-1 | TRBD1 | NA | CASSASPGQRGYTF | TGTGCCAGCAGTGCATCTCCGGGACAGAGGGGCTACACCTTC
TRBJ1-6 | TRBV7-2 | NA | NA | CASSWRENSPLHF | TGTGCCAGCAGCTGGAGAGAGAATTCACCCCTCCACTTT
TRBJ1-4 | TRBV27 | TRBD1 | NA | CASSLAGGWISPEKLFF | TGTGCCAGCAGTTTAGCAGGGGGCTGGATTTCACCCGAAAAACTGTTTTTT
TRBJ1-5 | TRBV6-5 | TRBD1 | once | CASTGQVNQPQHF | TGTGCCAGCACAGGACAGGTCAATCAGCCCCAGCATTTT
TRBJ1-1 | TRBV12-3/TRBV12-4 | NA | once | CASSLYRNTEAFF | TGTGCCAGCAGTTTATACAGAAACACTGAAGCTTTCTTT
TRBJ1-6 | TRBV27 | NA | once | CASSLGSSYNSPLHF | TGTGCCAGCAGTTTAGGCAGTTCCTATAATTCACCCCTCCACTTT
TRBJ1-3 | TRBV24-1 | NA | NA | CATSDFRDGDTIYF | TGTGCCACCAGTGATTTCAGGGATGGGGACACCATATATTTT
TRBJ2-1 | TRBV15 | TRBD2 | NA | CATSRGLTSGGNNEQFF | TGTGCCACCAGCAGAGGCCTTACTAGCGGGGGGAACAATGAGCAGTTCTTC
TRBJ2-7 | TRBV6-6 | NA | NA | CASSPPSSGSYEQYF | TGTGCCAGCAGTCCCCCCAGCAGCGGATCCTACGAGCAGTACTTC
TRBJ2-1 | TRBV7-3 | NA | NA | CASSPFGGTYNEQFF | TGTGCCAGCAGCCCATTTGGGGGCACCTACAATGAGCAGTTCTTC
TRBJ1-2 | TRBV4-2 | NA | NA | CASSQEGASAGGYTF | TGTGCCAGCAGCCAAGAAGGGGCGTCTGCGGGGGGCTACACCTTC
TRBJ2-1 | TRBV2 | TRBD2 | few | CASRGLEEGNEQFF | TGTGCCAGCAGGGGACTAGAGGAGGGAAATGAGCAGTTCTTC
TRBJ1-1 | TRBV7-2 | TRBD1 | once | CASSLVGQGNTEAFF | TGTGCCAGCAGCTTAGTGGGACAGGGCAACACTGAAGCTTTCTTT
TRBJ2-1 | TRBV7-8 | NA | NA | CASSLEFTYNEQFF | TGTGCCAGCAGCTTAGAATTCACTTACAATGAGCAGTTCTTC
TRBJ2-2 | TRBV7-8 | TRBD2 | NA | CASSLRTSGVTNTGELFF | TGTGCCAGCAGCCTAAGGACTAGCGGGGTGACTAACACCGGGGAGCTGTTTTTT
TRBJ1-6 | TRBV6-6 | TRBD1 | NA | CASSPDRASPLHF | TGTGCCAGCAGCCCGGACAGGGCTTCACCCCTCCACTTT
TRBJ2-7 | TRBV5-6 | TRBD2 | NA | CASSFSGGSYEQYF | TGTGCCAGCAGCTTCAGCGGGGGGTCCTACGAGCAGTACTTC
TRBJ1-2 | TRBV9 | TRBD1 | NA | CASSPRTGDYGYTF | TGTGCCAGCAGCCCCCGGACAGGGGACTATGGCTACACCTTC
TRBJ1-6 | TRBV2 | NA | few | CASSEASRGSPLHF | TGTGCCAGCAGTGAAGCCAGCCGGGGGTCACCCCTCCACTTT
TRBJ2-7 | TRBV6-5 | NA | NA | CASSYSNTGPEQYF | TGTGCCAGCAGTTACTCGAATACAGGGCCCGAGCAGTACTTC
TRBJ1-2 | TRBV24-1 | NA | NA | CATSERGYGYTF | TGTGCCACCAGTGAAAGGGGATATGGCTACACCTTC
TRBJ2-2 | TRBV10-3 | NA | NA | CAISDRVGELFF | TGTGCCATCAGTGACCGGGTCGGCGAGCTGTTTTTT
TRBJ2-1 | TRBV7-8 | TRBD1 | NA | CASLQDRATAGEQFF | TGTGCCAGTCTCCAGGACAGGGCCACCGCGGGTGAGCAGTTCTTC